This TCR beta chain was obtained from a study of identical twins. In the case of this clonotype: Its cognate antigen is unknown.

Notes on the study in general: Twins showed weaker excess sharing in their beta out-of-frame sequences. Models underpredicted monozygotic twin sharing of out-of-frame TCR alpha. Twin pairs' shared out-of-frame alpha sequences were enriched in low generation probability.

The CDR3 extends over 15 amino acids. Trimming took 2 bases from V and 1 from J, leaving 12 bases between them. Germline CDR1 reads DFQATT; CDR2 reads SNEGSKA (reference sequence). A universal primer site came from template switching; cDNA carried unique molecular identifiers. MiXCR, applied by TCRdb to the 5' RACE reads, yields one record per CDR3 protein. This table has about 1.7 million distinct CDR3 sequences, roughly a third appearing once. The sample taken for sequencing was cord blood. V usage is TRBV20-1 and J usage is TRBJ2-1; the D is unclear. The TCR sequence derives from a newborn girl in good health. The CDR3 DNA sequence: TGCAGTGCTAGAAATGGGCGCCGGTCCTACAATGAGCAGTTCTTC. As protein: CSARNGRRSYNEQFF.